This is a list of T cell receptor beta chains from one sample in a study of blood T cell repertoires in COVID-19. The assay was immunoSEQ multiplex PCR, and TCRdb's table has in-frame clones only and misses some. The table records 200,000 to 250,000 clones, around 87% of them present only once. The source material was peripheral blood. These receptors originate from a woman aged 50 to 60 with COVID-19, enrolled during active disease. Both conserved end residues are part of each CDR3. Each record gives: V gene, clone size, D gene, CDR3 protein. A D gene is named only where the DNA matches it firmly. Only some rows state a clone size, as once, few, many or a class for expanded clones.

TRBV28 | NA | TRBD1 | CASSFEGAITDTQYF
TRBV9 | NA | NA | CASSVSPMPSGNTIYF
TRBV10-3 | NA | TRBD2 | CAISAQDGGAYNEQFF
TRBV5-1 | NA | TRBD1 | CASTPTGPPYGYTF
TRBV19 | NA | TRBD2 | CASSMRRGANTGELFF
TRBV27 | once | TRBD1 | CASSPPGTARIDTQYF
TRBV13 | NA | TRBD2 | CASTMRGGLTDTQYF
TRBV5-1 | NA | NA | CASSLVAGEQFF
TRBV9 | NA | NA | CASSVTQGSSGNTIYF
TRBV5-1 | NA | NA | CASSLGEDNEQFF
TRBV5-1 | NA | TRBD1 | CASSLSPGQNNEKLFF
TRBV18 | NA | TRBD1 | CASSPDDRGGRSPLHF
TRBV6-1 | NA | NA | CASSEARNEQFF
TRBV5-1 | NA | TRBD1 | CASSPGQPGNNEQFF
TRBV20-1 | NA | TRBD2 | CSASGRQKRGSYEQYF
TRBV7-6 | once | NA | CASSFGRMTNEKLFF
TRBV4-1 | NA | NA | CASSQEGASGANVLTF
TRBV5-1 | once | TRBD1 | CASGRIGGDTEAFF
TRBV7-2 | NA | NA | CASSYPGGRTEAFF
TRBV6-5 | NA | NA | CASSDNTNYGYTF
TRBV4-3 | few | NA | CASSQDEGVDTEAFF
TRBV3-1/TRBV3-2 | NA | NA | CASSPGRGGGYTF
TRBV18 | NA | TRBD1 | CASSPDRDGQPQHF
TRBV2 | many | TRBD1 | CASMTGGFNQPQHF
TRBV28 | NA | TRBD1 | CASSPSRGQGSSGNTIYF
TRBV6-1 | NA | NA | CASSEAPAMYSPLHF
TRBV27 | few | NA | CASSPGGRFHQPQHF
TRBV6-6 | NA | TRBD1 | CASSRFRQGSYEQYF
TRBV10-2 | NA | TRBD2 | CASRSSGGKGNEQFF
TRBV12-3/TRBV12-4 | NA | TRBD1 | CASSRTGGYEQYF
TRBV10-2 | NA | TRBD2 | CASSDLAGGKKTQYF
TRBV30 | NA | NA | CAWTGGGAGNTIYF
TRBV11-2 | NA | NA | CASSSAVTTEAFF
TRBV4-3 | NA | NA | CASSPYPGDGYTF
TRBV3-1/TRBV3-2 | NA | NA | CASSSPGDNEGETRYF
TRBV6-5 | NA | TRBD1 | CASRKRQGNEQFF
TRBV24-1 | NA | NA | CATSDLPGGSSEQFF
TRBV5-5 | few | TRBD1 | CASSEAGQDIYGYTF
TRBV9 | NA | NA | CASSVGGGQQTDTQYF
TRBV28 | NA | TRBD2 | CASSLLLAGVTGELFF
TRBV2 | NA | NA | CASSEGTGGQPQHF
TRBV28 | NA | NA | CASQGGRTGELFF
TRBV21-1 | few | NA | CASSKGTSMNTEAFF
TRBV24-1 | once | NA | CATSPKPEAAAFF
TRBV14 | NA | NA | CASSQGKGLWGEKETQYF
TRBV9 | NA | NA | CASSFRGQETQYF
TRBV24-1 | NA | NA | CATSDREKLFF
TRBV4-1 | once | NA | CASSQDPSLTRGRAGELFF
TRBV5-1 | NA | TRBD1 | CASTEWGQGLRGPYNEQFF